These 6 T cell receptor beta chains came from one sample sequenced in a study of CD8+CD57+ T cells in acquired aplastic anemia. According to the study, genomic DNA was the template for TCR beta VDJ and CDR3 profiling. From the reads, TCRdb called clonotypes with MiXCR, one entry per CDR3 protein. The table records around 190,000 distinct CDR3 sequences, 54% of them present only once. Sequenced: sorted CD4+, CD8+, or CD8+CD57+ T cells (not recorded which) from PBMCs. These receptor sequences come from a human donor in good health, serving as a control.

Comment on this clonotype: A single base separates this from a much larger clone, so it may be a read error. The CDR3 end shows no conserved phenylalanine or tryptophan, and so a read error is likely. The V gene is TRBV20-1, the J gene TRBJ2-2; the D gene is possibly TRBD1 (6 bases). Germline assignment: CDR1 DFQATT and CDR2 SNEGSKA (reference sequence). This CDR3 contains 17 residues. Deletions cut 1 base from V and 0 bases from J, with 15 bases between. CDR3 in amino acids: CSARASLRGTNTGELFS. CDR3 bases: TGCAGTGCTAGAGCTTCTCTAAGGGGGACGAACACCGGGGAGCTGTTTTCT.

Note on this clonotype: A junction end diverges from the germline sequence, so it may reflect a read error. The chain couples TRBV14 to TRBJ2-7; D possibly corresponds to TRBD2 (5 bases). Germline V gene data show CDR1 as SGHDN and CDR2 as FVKESK. This CDR3 region has 13 residues. As DNA, the CDR3 is TGTGCCAGCAGCCAAGAGGGGAGTCGCGAGCGGTACTTC. Amino acid sequence: CASSQEGSRERYF. Full variable domain (missing parts from reference TRBV14 and TRBJ2-7): EAGVTQFPSHSVIEKGQTVTLRCDPISGHDNLYWYRRVMGKEIKFLLHFVKESKQDESGMPNNRFLAERTGGTYSTLKVQPAELEDSGVYFCASSQEGSRERYFGPGTRLTVT.

The genes are TRBV7-9 and TRBJ2-5, with D unclear. Per germline, CDR1 SEHNR and CDR2 FQNEAQ (reference sequence). The germline V and J ends were trimmed by 5 bases and 5 bases, with 12 bases remaining between them. The CDR3 is 13 residues long. CDR3 sequence reads: CASSKRPYETQYF. The CDR3 DNA follows: TGTGCCAGCAGCAAACGGCCCTACGAGACCCAGTACTTC.

V gene TRBV7-6 combines with J gene TRBJ1-1; D not certain. The CDR3 covers 14 residues. Germline CDR1 is SGHVS and CDR2 is FNYEAQ. With 4 bases removed from V and 5 bases from J, the gap between germline ends came to 14 bases. The CDR3 bases are TGTGCCAGCAGCTCGAATCCCGGAGGAACTGAAGCTTTCTTT. Its protein product is CASSSNPGGTEAFF.

The V call is TRBV10-3, the J call TRBJ2-1; D is unresolved. The V gene lost 5 bases and the J gene lost 9 bases, with 14 bases spanning the gap. The CDR3 extends over 13 amino acids. CDR1 is ENHRY and CDR2 is SYGVKD in the germline V gene. In nucleotides, the CDR3 is TGTGCCATCAGTCAACCACTAAACACTGAGCAGTTCTTC. Residues: CAISQPLNTEQFF.

This clonotype was observed at least ten times. This sequence joins TRBV5-6 and TRBJ1-2; TRBD1 matches 9 bases. Germline values: CDR1 SGHDT, CDR2 YYEEEE. After removal of 4 bases from V and 2 bases from J, the junction contained 3 bases not matched to a gene. This CDR3 is built from 14 residues. The CDR3, as DNA: TGTGCCAGCAGCCCTGACAGGGGGAACTATGGCTACACCTTC. Residues: CASSPDRGNYGYTF.